This TCR beta chain was captured in a study of cytomegalovirus exposure and HLA in healthy donors. J was trimmed by 0 bases and V by 6 bases; bases with no gene match: 7. The V gene's germline CDR1 is ENHRY and CDR2 SYGVKD. The CDR3 is made up of 17 amino acids. The PCR contained 60 Vbeta and 13 Jbeta primers. Sequencing used immunoSEQ multiplex PCR; TCRdb keeps in-frame clones, though not all of them. The sample carries about 280,000 clones, 80% to 90% recorded once. This chain connects TRBV10-3 to TRBJ2-7; 14 nucleotides align to TRBD2. Sequences were obtained from PBMCs. The TCR was taken from a woman aged 18-29 years in good health and CMV-seronegative. The DNA of the CDR3 is TGTGCCATCAGAGATGGGACTAGCGGGGGCCCCTCCTACGAGCAGTACTTC. It specifies CAIRDGTSGGPSYEQYF.